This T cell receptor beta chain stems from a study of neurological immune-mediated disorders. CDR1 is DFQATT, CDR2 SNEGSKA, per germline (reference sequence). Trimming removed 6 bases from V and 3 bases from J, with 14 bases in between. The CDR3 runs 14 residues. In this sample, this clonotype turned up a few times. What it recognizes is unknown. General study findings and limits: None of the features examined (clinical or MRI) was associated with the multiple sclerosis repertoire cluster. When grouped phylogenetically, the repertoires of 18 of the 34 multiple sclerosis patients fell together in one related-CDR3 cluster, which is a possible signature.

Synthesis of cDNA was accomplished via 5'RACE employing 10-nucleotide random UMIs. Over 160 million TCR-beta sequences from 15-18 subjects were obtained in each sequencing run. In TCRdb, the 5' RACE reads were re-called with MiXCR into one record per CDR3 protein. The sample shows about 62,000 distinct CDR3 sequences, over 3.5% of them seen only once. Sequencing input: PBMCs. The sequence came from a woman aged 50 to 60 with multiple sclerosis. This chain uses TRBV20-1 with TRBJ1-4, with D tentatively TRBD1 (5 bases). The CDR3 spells CSATRQSPNEKLFF. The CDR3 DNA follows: TGCAGTGCGACGAGACAGTCCCCTAATGAAAAACTGTTTTTT.